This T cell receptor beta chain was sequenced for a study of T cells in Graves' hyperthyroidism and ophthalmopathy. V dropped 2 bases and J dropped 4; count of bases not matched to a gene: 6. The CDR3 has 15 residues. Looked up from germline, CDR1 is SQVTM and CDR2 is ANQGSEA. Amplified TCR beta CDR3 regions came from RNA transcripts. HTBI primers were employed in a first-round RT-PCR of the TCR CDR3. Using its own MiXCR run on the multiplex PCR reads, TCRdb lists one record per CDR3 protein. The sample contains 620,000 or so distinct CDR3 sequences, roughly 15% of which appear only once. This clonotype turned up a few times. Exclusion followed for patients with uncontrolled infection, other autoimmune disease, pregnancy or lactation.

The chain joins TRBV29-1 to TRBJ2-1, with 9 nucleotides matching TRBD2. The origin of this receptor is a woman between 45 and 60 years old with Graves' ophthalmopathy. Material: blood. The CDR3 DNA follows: TGCAGCGTTGAAACGACTAGCGGAGCGTACAATGAGCAGTTCTTC. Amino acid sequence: CSVETTSGAYNEQFF.